The clone carrying this T cell receptor beta chain was observed many times. Its target is unknown. Germline V lookup: CDR1 MNHEY, CDR2 SMNVEV (reference sequence). The CDR3 has 14 amino acids. Trimming pared 6 bases from V and 1 base from J, leaving 12 bases between. Amplified regions were TCR beta CDR3 sequences from RNA transcripts. A set of HTBI primers served as the primers for a first-round RT-PCR of the TCR CDR3. TCRdb ran MiXCR on the multiplex PCR reads and lists one entry per CDR3 protein. This table holds 550,000 to 600,000 distinct CDR3 sequences, 35% to 55% found once. This sample was included in a study of T cells in Graves' hyperthyroidism and ophthalmopathy. Notes on the study in general: In blood, most of the thyroid clonotypes expanded above 0.001 were also present.

Sequences were obtained from peripheral blood or thyroid tissue (not recorded which). The chain links TRBV27 to TRBJ2-5; perhaps TRBD1 as D (6 bases). This TCR came from an adult woman with Graves' disease, either hyperthyroidism or ophthalmopathy (not recorded which). The CDR3 sequence: CASSVTGSQETQYF. For the CDR3, the DNA is TGTGCCAGCAGCGTAACAGGGTCCCAAGAGACCCAGTACTTC.